Sequencing of this TCR beta chain was carried out in a study of beta chain features in type 1 diabetes. The study, taken as a whole, reports: Type 1 diabetes patients had VDJ junctions that carried fewer insertions and more deletions. All four CD4+ subsets of Type 1 diabetes patients contained TCRB CDR3s that were moderately but significantly shorter. Naive, central memory and Treg TCRB repertoires appeared more alike in patients than in healthy donors.

There are a few counts of this clone. Its antigen is not identified. Germline CDR1 reads SEHNR; CDR2 reads FQNEAQ (reference sequence). The CDR3 sequence is 12 residues long. V was shortened by 6 bases and J by 4 bases, with 6 bases between the two germline ends. Expressed TCRB transcripts were sequenced after all isolated RNA was converted to cDNA. Repertoires were generated with immunoSEQ multiplex PCR, while TCRdb's copy carries only in-frame clones and drops some. The table lists hundreds of thousands of clones, over 12% of them singletons. The rearrangement joins TRBV7-9 to TRBJ1-4; D remains unclear. The origin of this receptor is a man in his late teens or twenties with type 1 diabetes. Sequenced: naive CD4+ T cells from blood. CDR3 region: CASSRSNEKLFF. In DNA, the CDR3 is TGTGCCAGCAGTAGGAGTAATGAAAAACTGTTTTTT.